This TCR beta chain is drawn from a study of blood T cell repertoires in COVID-19 (TCRdb year 2020). Turning to the overall study: Samples covering the acute and convalescent phases of COVID-19 were provided by collaborators in the United States, Italy and Spain. The sample metadata nearly always contained a de-identified subject ID, COVID-19 status, age in years and sex. The samples were drawn from the first 160 participants of the ongoing ImmuneRACE study and from some 1,300 subjects provided by 6 global collaborators. Deeply sampled blood TCRbeta repertoires from subjects exposed to, actively infected with, or recovered from COVID-19 were included in the dataset. The repertoires were released in a freely available public database intended as a resource for research on the immune response to SARS-CoV-2. The material from the prospective study consisted of cDNA or gDNA derived from T cells, B-cell-depleted T cells, or PBMCs. HLA class I and class II types, where available, came from metadata supplied by the sample provider rather than from assay-based typing.

The immunoSEQ Assay, a bias-controlled multiplex PCR, was used to amplify TCRbeta CDR3 regions from genomic DNA. In the original analysis: The number of nucleated cells in each sample was estimated from the amplification of reference gene primers within the assay. Sequence reads were collapsed and filtered to measure the absolute abundance of every unique TCRbeta CDR3 rearrangement. Productive Simpson clonality was computed per sample as the square root of Simpson's diversity index over productive rearrangements. TCRdb stores this immuneACCESS table with in-frame sequences only. Part of the clones is absent; in the studies checked, under half of the shortfall reflects unresolved V genes, and no reason is known for the rest. The V and J calls and clone size were taken over from that table, and D and trimming were inferred from the DNA. The sample data list 240,000 or so clones, and about four fifths of these were observed just once. Approximately 3.2% of the sample comes from the top ten.

Concerning this clone: Its antigen is still unknown. No qualities accompany the bases; no much larger clone lies one base away.

V and J are trimmed by 7 bases and 6 bases, and the gene matches miss 7 bases of the junction. From cysteine to phenylalanine, the CDR3 is 14 amino acids long. Only the CDR3 DNA stays, 42 bases, in frame from base 1. Taken from the germline V gene, the CDR1 and CDR2 loops are MDHEN and SYDVKM. Collaborating institutions collected whole blood in K2EDTA tubes following their own protocols. For TCRbeta analysis, collaborators shipped samples in one of three forms: frozen whole blood, isolated PBMCs, or DNA extracted from either of those sample types. General findings and caveats noted by the study authors: The quantity of clinical and demographic metadata differed by source and by participant and was supplied without curation.

This chain joins TRBV28 to TRBJ2-3; TRBD2 matches 10 bases in the middle. Sequenced: peripheral blood. The receptor comes from a woman aged 18 to 35 with acute or convalescent COVID-19. The nucleotide sequence is given as TGTGCCAGCACTTGGGCTAGCGGGAGTGATACGCAGTATTTT. It codes for CASTWASGSDTQYF.